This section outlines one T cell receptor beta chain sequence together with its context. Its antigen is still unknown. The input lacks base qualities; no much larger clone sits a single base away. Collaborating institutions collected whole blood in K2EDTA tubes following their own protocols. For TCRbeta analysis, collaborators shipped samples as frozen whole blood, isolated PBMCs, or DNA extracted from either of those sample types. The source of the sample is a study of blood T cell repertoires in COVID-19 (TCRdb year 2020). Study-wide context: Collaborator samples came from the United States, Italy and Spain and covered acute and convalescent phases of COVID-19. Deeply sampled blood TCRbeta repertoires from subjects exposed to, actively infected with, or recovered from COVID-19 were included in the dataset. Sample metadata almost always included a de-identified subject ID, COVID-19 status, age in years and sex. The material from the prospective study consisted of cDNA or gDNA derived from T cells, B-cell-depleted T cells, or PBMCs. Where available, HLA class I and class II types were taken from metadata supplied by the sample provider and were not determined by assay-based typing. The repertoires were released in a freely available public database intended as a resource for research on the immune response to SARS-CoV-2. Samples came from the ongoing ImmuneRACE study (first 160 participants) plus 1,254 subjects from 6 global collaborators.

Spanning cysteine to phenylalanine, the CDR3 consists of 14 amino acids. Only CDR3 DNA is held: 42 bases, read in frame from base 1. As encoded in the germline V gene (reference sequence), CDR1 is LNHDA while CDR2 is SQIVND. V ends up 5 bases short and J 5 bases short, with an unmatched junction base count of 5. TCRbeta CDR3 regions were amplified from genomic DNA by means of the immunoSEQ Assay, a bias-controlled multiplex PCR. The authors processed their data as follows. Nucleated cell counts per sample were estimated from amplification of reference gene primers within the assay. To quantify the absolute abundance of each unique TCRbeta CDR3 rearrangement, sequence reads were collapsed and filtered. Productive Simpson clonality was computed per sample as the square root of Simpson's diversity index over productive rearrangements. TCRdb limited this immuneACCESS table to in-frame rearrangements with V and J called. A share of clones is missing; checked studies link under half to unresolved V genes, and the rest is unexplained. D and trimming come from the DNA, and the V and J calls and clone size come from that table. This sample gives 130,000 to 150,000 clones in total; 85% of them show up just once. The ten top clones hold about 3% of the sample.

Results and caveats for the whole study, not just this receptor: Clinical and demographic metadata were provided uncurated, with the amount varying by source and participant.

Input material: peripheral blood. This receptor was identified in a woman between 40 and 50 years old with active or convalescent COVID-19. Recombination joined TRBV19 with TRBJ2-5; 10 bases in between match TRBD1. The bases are TGTGCCAGTAGTTCGACAGGGGGCACGGAGACCCAGTACTTC. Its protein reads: CASSSTGGTETQYF.